This T cell receptor (beta chain) comes out of a study of T-cell reconstitution after alpha-beta-depleted transplantation in children. Findings of the study overall: Reportedly, roughly two months post-transplant, alpha-beta T cells arose from several hundred expanded graft clones.

Library preparation (for TCRbeta) was performed with unique molecular identifiers. TCRdb re-called the PCR reads through MiXCR, storing one row per CDR3 protein. The table shows 500,000 to 750,000 distinct CDR3 sequences, with about a quarter occurring only once. Note on this clonotype: Antigen unknown.

Per the germline V gene, CDR1 is DFQATT and CDR2 is SNEGSKA (reference sequence). The CDR3 spans 16 residues. The V gene end was trimmed by 5 bases and the J gene end by 3 bases; junction bases not matched to a gene: 14. The clonotype was recovered from a boy under three years old with Wiskott-Aldrich syndrome, due to receive a stem cell transplant. Sequencing used PBMCs, obtained before TCRalphabeta/CD19-depleted stem cell transplant. The genes are TRBV20-1 and TRBJ2-7, with 9 nucleotides matching TRBD2. Written as DNA, the CDR3 is TGCAGTGCTGGCGGGGGGGGTTTGGCGGGGGACTACGAGCAGTACTTC. Residues: CSAGGGGLAGDYEQYF.